The 22 T cell receptor beta chains presented below share a single source sample, sequenced in a study of spatial heterogeneity in lung cancer. In TCRdb, the 5' RACE reads were re-called with MiXCR into one record per CDR3 protein. The sample shows under 13,000 distinct CDR3 sequences, around 6.6% of them seen only once. As for time point: sample taken at primary tumor resection. Sequencing covered unsorted whole RNA taken from tumor, nontumor lung or frozen PBMC. Sequenced material: PBMCs, taken at surgery. These receptors originate from a male donor with early-stage non-small cell lung cancer.

This clonotype is judged medium-sized. Being off target in a library aimed at alpha chains, this beta chain has a size of little meaning. The chain joins TRBV9 to TRBJ2-1, with TRBD1 identical over 8 bases. This CDR3 comprises 15 residues. V lost 1 base to trimming and J lost 7 bases; unmatched junction nucleotides: 7. Looked up from germline, CDR1 is SGDLS and CDR2 is YYNGEE. The CDR3 sequence is CASSVSQGARNEQFF. CDR3 coding DNA: TGTGCCAGCAGCGTAAGTCAGGGGGCCAGGAATGAGCAGTTCTTC.

Turning to this clonotype: This beta chain is off target for a library built for alpha chains, so its abundance means little. The chain couples TRBV20-1 to TRBJ2-3; D not resolved. Per germline, CDR1 DFQATT and CDR2 SNEGSKA (reference sequence). The CDR3 is 14 residues long. V lost 1 base and J lost 5, with 13 bases in between. This chain's CDR3 is CSARGSSFLDTQYF. As DNA, the CDR3 is TGCAGTGCTAGAGGCTCCAGTTTCCTAGATACGCAGTATTTT.

This clonotype was counted a few times. This beta chain turned up in a library designed for alpha chains; as an off-target read, its abundance says little. The rearrangement links TRBV15 to TRBJ1-1, with TRBD1 matching 11 bases. The CDR3 spans 17 residues. V dropped 2 bases and J dropped 0; count of bases not matched to a gene: 5. The germline V gene has CDR1 LNHNV and CDR2 YYDKDF (reference sequence). CDR3 nucleotides: TGTGCCACCAGCAGACCGGACAGGGGGCGGATGAACACTGAAGCTTTCTTT. Amino acids: CATSRPDRGRMNTEAFF.

This clonotype was observed a handful of times. Since the library was made to target alpha chains, this beta chain is a stray read and its abundance is not meaningful. The V and J genes are TRBV2 and TRBJ1-2; no firm D call. The V gene's germline CDR1 is SNHLY and CDR2 FYNNEI. The V gene lost 0 bases and the J gene lost 8 bases, with 13 bases spanning the gap. There are 14 residues in the CDR3. DNA of the CDR3: TGTGCCAGCAGTGAAGCAGGGTTCATGGGCGGCTACACCTTC. Amino acids: CASSEAGFMGGYTF.

With respect to this clonotype: With the library built for alpha chains, this beta chain is off target and its frequency is not meaningful. The rearrangement joins TRBV12-3 or TRBV12-4 to TRBJ2-2; D may be TRBD2 (7 bases). V was cut by 2 bases and J by 4 bases, with 17 bases left in between. The CDR3 spans 17 residues. This chain's CDR3 is CASSLREAGATTGELFF. CDR3 DNA sequence: TGTGCCAGCAGTTTAAGAGAGGCGGGGGCGACCACCGGGGAGCTGTTTTTT.

A note on this clonotype: The size of this beta chain means little, since it is a stray read in a library made for alpha chains. The chain combines TRBV5-1 with TRBJ2-7, with D perhaps TRBD1 or TRBD2 (5 bases each). V gave up 0 bases and J gave up 2 bases, with 12 bases separating them. The CDR3 extends over 15 amino acids. Germline CDR1 SGHRS, CDR2 YFSETQ. The chain's CDR3 is CASSLAQRTTYEQYF. The CDR3 nucleotides read TGCGCCAGCAGCTTGGCCCAGCGGACAACCTACGAGCAGTACTTC.

Remarks on this clonotype: The library was prepared for alpha chains; this beta chain is a stray read, so its frequency means little. The V gene is TRBV6-5, the J gene TRBJ2-5; 8 nucleotides line up with TRBD2. The J segment lost 1 base and the V segment lost 5 bases, leaving 9 bases of the junction unmatched. CDR1 is MNHEY, CDR2 SVGAGI, per germline. The CDR3 covers 16 residues. The CDR3 DNA reads TGTGCCAGCAGTCCTGAAGCGGGAGCGATCCAAGAGACCCAGTACTTC. It is translated as CASSPEAGAIQETQYF.

Worth noting for this clonotype: The library was built for alpha chains, so this beta chain is an off-target read and its size means little. The chain joins TRBV27 to TRBJ2-3; TRBD1 agrees at 10 bases. Per the germline V gene, CDR1 is MNHEY and CDR2 is SMNVEV (reference sequence). J lost 5 bases, V lost 6 bases, and 8 bases had no gene match. The CDR3 is 15 amino acids. CDR3: CASRDRGLRRDTQYF. CDR3 DNA: TGTGCCAGCAGGGACAGGGGGTTGAGGAGAGATACGCAGTATTTT.

This clonotype occurred many times. Within a library made for alpha chains, this beta chain is off target, and its count is uninformative. J is TRBJ2-2 and V is TRBV24-1; 9 positions match TRBD1. Per germline, CDR1 KGHDR and CDR2 SFDVKD. CDR3 size: 14 residues. J lost 6 bases, V lost 6 bases, and 4 bases had no gene match. CDR3 sequence reads: CATSSQGAAGELFF. CDR3 DNA: TGTGCCACCAGTTCACAGGGGGCAGCCGGGGAGCTGTTTTTT.

This clonotype was counted a few times. This beta chain lies outside the target of a library built for alpha chains; its clone size means little. This chain links TRBV12-5 with TRBJ2-1, with D possibly being TRBD1 (7 bases). This CDR3 is 14 amino acids long. Deletions cut 6 bases from V and 8 bases from J, with 17 bases between. Germline CDR1 is LGHNT and CDR2 is FRNRAP. CDR3 sequence: CASGRQGGAYEQFF. For the CDR3, the DNA is TGTGCTAGTGGCAGACAGGGAGGCGCTTATGAGCAGTTCTTC. Combining the CDR3 with reference TRBV12-5 and TRBJ2-1 gives the whole variable domain DARVTQTPRHKVTEMGQEVTMRCQPILGHNTVFWYRQTMMQGLELLAYFRNRAPLDDSGMPKDRFSAEMPDATLATLKIQPSEPRDSAVYFCASGRQGGAYEQFFGPGTRLTVL.

The table lists this clonotype with many counts. Little can be read into the size of this beta chain, an off-target read in a library designed for alpha chains. V gene TRBV5-1 combines with J gene TRBJ2-3; 7 bases map to TRBD2. V shed 0 bases, J shed 0 bases, and the junction held 10 bases outside the gene matches. This CDR3 has 18 residues. CDR1 and CDR2 from the germline V gene are SGHRS and YFSETQ. CDR3 sequence reads: CASSLDVWASGSTDTQYF. CDR3 coding DNA: TGCGCCAGCAGCTTGGACGTCTGGGCTAGCGGTAGCACAGATACGCAGTATTTT.

The sample holds many counts of this clonotype. Because the library targeted alpha chains, this beta chain is an off-target read whose size means little. V and J are TRBV7-2 and TRBJ2-7; 7 bases line up with TRBD1. This CDR3 has 15 residues. After removal of 5 bases from V and 7 bases from J, the junction contained 14 bases not matched to a gene. Germline V gene lookup returns CDR1 SGHTA and CDR2 FQGNSA. CDR3 in amino acids: CASSPATGALTEQYF. As DNA, the CDR3 is TGTGCCAGCAGCCCAGCAACAGGGGCCCTCACGGAGCAGTACTTC.

Of note for this clonotype: A much larger clone lies a single base off, so this may be a read error. This beta chain was picked up by a library intended for alpha chains and is off target, so its count carries little meaning. J is TRBJ2-1 and V is TRBV27; D is possibly TRBD1 (5 bases). Germline V CDR1 and CDR2: MNHEY, SMNVEV (reference sequence). The CDR3 consists of 16 residues. Between the trimmed V and J ends, which lost 4 bases and 3 bases, there was a span of 16 bases. CDR3 nucleotides: TGTGCCAGCAGTTCACTGACAGTGCCGAACTACAATGAGCAGTTCTTC. Translation gives CASSSLTVPNYNEQFF.

By frequency in the sample, this clonotype is medium-sized. As an off-target read in a library built for alpha chains, this beta chain has a frequency of little significance. The genes are TRBV6-4 and TRBJ2-1; 12 bases are a match to TRBD2. The CDR3 extends over 16 amino acids. The J segment lost 1 base and the V segment lost 2 bases, leaving 0 bases of the junction unmatched. The germline V gene encodes CDR1 MRHNA and CDR2 SNTAGT. In DNA, the CDR3 is TGTGCCAGCAGTGACGGGACTAGCGGGTCCTACAATGAGCAGTTCTTC. This sequence encodes CASSDGTSGSYNEQFF.

As regards this clonotype: As an off-target read in a library built for alpha chains, this beta chain has a frequency of little significance. V usage is TRBV6-4 and J usage is TRBJ2-1, with 7 bases aligning to TRBD2. Germline CDR1 reads MRHNA; CDR2 reads SNTAGT. The CDR3 length is 13 residues. V lost 3 bases to trimming and J lost 5 bases; unmatched junction nucleotides: 1. This chain's CDR3 is CASSERENNEQFF. CDR3 bases: TGTGCCAGCAGTGAGCGGGAGAACAATGAGCAGTTCTTC.

In the case of this clonotype: A library made for alpha chains picked up this beta chain off target, so its size means little. The V gene is TRBV11-2, the J gene TRBJ2-5; the D is unclear. CDR1 is SGHAT and CDR2 is FQNNGV in the germline V gene. Deletions cut 4 bases from V and 2 bases from J, with 20 bases between. The CDR3 loop spans 17 amino acids. DNA of the CDR3: TGTGCCAGCAGCTCGCTAACCTCCCACTATTTACAAGAGACCCAGTACTTC. Its translation is CASSSLTSHYLQETQYF.

This clonotype has at least ten counts. This beta chain came through as a stray read in a library set up for alpha chains, and its size says little. V is TRBV19 and J is TRBJ2-1; TRBD1 or TRBD2 may be the D gene (5 bases each). This CDR3 comprises 14 residues. The germline V gene encodes CDR1 LNHDA and CDR2 SQIVND (reference sequence). Trimming cost V 6 bases and J 5 bases, with 14 bases left between them. For the CDR3, the DNA is TGTGCCAGTAGCGACCCGGGACCACACAATGAGCAGTTCTTC. Its protein is CASSDPGPHNEQFF. Looking up the rest from reference TRBV19 and TRBJ2-1 gives the full variable domain: DGGITQSPKYLFRKEGQNVTLSCEQNLNHDAMYWYRQDPGQGLRLIYYSQIVNDFQKGDIAEGYSVSREKKESFPLTVTSAQKNPTAFYLCASSDPGPHNEQFFGPGTRLTVL.

This clonotype is large (0.1 to 1%) by share. Within a library made for alpha chains, this beta chain is off target, and its count is uninformative. This CDR3 reads CASSLGPRGRVEQFF. For the CDR3, the DNA is TGTGCCAGCAGTTTGGGCCCCCGTGGGCGGGTTGAGCAGTTCTTC. The chain links TRBV27 to TRBJ2-1; weak D call: TRBD2 (5 bases). The CDR3 spans 15 residues. Germline CDR1 reads MNHEY; CDR2 reads SMNVEV (reference sequence). V was clipped by 3 bases and J by 9 bases, with 18 bases between them.

Judged by abundance, this clonotype is medium-sized. For a library built for alpha chains, this beta chain is a stray read; little rests on its size. The chain uses TRBV5-1 and TRBJ2-2; the D call may be TRBD1 or TRBD2 (6 bases each). V was pared by 4 bases and J by 1 base, with 8 bases between. CDR1 and CDR2 from the germline V gene are SGHRS and YFSETQ. The CDR3 contains 14 residues. In DNA, the CDR3 is TGCGCCAGCAGCGGGGGGCGGAACACCGGGGAGCTGTTTTTT. Residues: CASSGGRNTGELFF.

This clonotype was picked up many times. A library prepared for alpha chains yielded this beta chain as an off-target read; its size is of little meaning. The V gene is TRBV7-9, the J gene TRBJ2-1; D uncertain. The germline V gene has CDR1 SEHNR and CDR2 FQNEAQ (reference sequence). This CDR3 contains 13 residues. V was pared by 3 bases and J by 8 bases, with 11 bases between. The CDR3 protein is CASSLDGKDEQFF. For the CDR3, the DNA is TGTGCCAGCAGCTTGGACGGTAAGGATGAGCAGTTCTTC.

There are many counts of this clonotype. The size of this beta chain means little, since it is a stray read in a library made for alpha chains. J is TRBJ1-3 and V is TRBV13; D call uncertain. This CDR3 spans 16 amino acids. Germline CDR1 and CDR2: PRHDT and FYEKMQ (reference sequence). V lost 6 bases to trimming and J lost 4 bases, with 19 bases between them. The CDR3 here is CASRRLEGGRGNTIYF. As DNA, the CDR3 is TGTGCCAGCAGGCGACTCGAGGGAGGGAGAGGAAACACCATATATTTT.

In its sample, this clonotype ranks as medium-sized. This beta chain came through as a stray read in a library set up for alpha chains, and its size says little. The chain employs TRBV28 and TRBJ2-1; 8 nucleotides align to TRBD2. CDR3 size: 15 residues. CDR1 MDHEN and CDR2 SYDVKM come from the germline V gene. V dropped 6 bases and J dropped 2; count of bases not matched to a gene: 6. CDR3 in amino acids: CASRPAGAAYNEQFF. The CDR3, as DNA: TGTGCCAGCAGGCCAGCGGGAGCGGCCTACAATGAGCAGTTCTTC.